One and the same sample provided the 23 T cell receptor beta chains below, sequenced in a study of shared clonotypes between healthy human individuals (dated by TCRdb to 2018 to 2021). The library came from the immunoSEQ multiplex PCR assay. Sourced from immuneACCESS, this table was stored by TCRdb with only in-frame sequences that have V and J called. A share of the clones is absent; for the studies checked, an unresolved V gene accounts for under half, and the remainder has no known explanation. The sample table shows 800,000 to 1,200,000 clones, and 75% to 80% are seen once. The ten largest clones represent under 0.65% of the sample. The material sequenced was memory CD4+ T cells from PBMCs. This sample's cell subset or site label indicates: CD45RA-negative fraction. Every receptor here comes from a man aged 18-30 years in good health. Some clones in this sample may be carry-over from other donors' samples.

The chain links TRBV5-1 to TRBJ2-7, with 8 bases identical to TRBD1. The CDR3 is made up of 16 amino acids. Germline V gene sequence: CDR1 SGHRS, CDR2 YFSETQ. J was trimmed by 4 bases and V by 0 bases; bases with no gene match: 9. The CDR3 DNA is TGCGCCAGCAGCTTGGCCGCGACAGGGGTTTTTTACGAGCAGTACTTC. Translating it yields CASSLAATGVFYEQYF.

The chain couples TRBV29-1 to TRBJ2-3; TRBD1 matches at 7 bases. The CDR3 is 12 amino acids. Germline assignment: CDR1 SQVTM and CDR2 ANQGSEA. CDR3 region: CGGQTVADTQYF. The CDR3 nucleotides are TGCGGGGGACAGACTGTGGCAGATACGCAGTATTTT.

This clone was detected only a few times. V and J are TRBV20-1 and TRBJ1-1; D remains ambiguous. The CDR3 runs 11 residues. Germline CDR1 and CDR2: DFQATT and SNEGSKA (reference sequence). Trimming shortened V by 2 bases and J by 5 bases, and 6 bases separated the two germline ends. In DNA, the CDR3 is TGCAGTGCTAGACGACCGACTGAAGCTTTCTTT. This codes for CSARRPTEAFF.

This chain joins TRBV19 and TRBJ2-5, with D uncertain. The DNA end lines up better with TRBJ2-7; the J call may be wrong. CDR3 size: 12 residues. The V gene's germline CDR1 is LNHDA and CDR2 SQIVND (reference sequence). CDR3 DNA sequence: TGTGCCAGTAGTAAACGGACCTACGAGCAGTACTTC. It codes for CASSKRTYEQYF.

The V gene is TRBV7-8, the J gene TRBJ2-3; 12 nucleotides agree with TRBD2. The V gene end was trimmed by 2 bases and the J gene end by 1 base; junction bases not matched to a gene: 10. Germline V gives CDR1 SGHVS, CDR2 FQNEAQ. The CDR3 loop spans 19 amino acids. CDR3 residues: CASSLPGLAGPGGTDTQYF. CDR3 DNA sequence: TGTGCCAGCAGCTTACCGGGACTAGCGGGTCCAGGGGGCACAGATACGCAGTATTTT.

The chain has TRBV5-6 and TRBJ2-7; D gene ambiguous. Germline CDR1 SGHDT, CDR2 YYEEEE. The V gene lost 2 bases and the J gene lost 2 bases, with 11 bases spanning the gap. This CDR3 has 14 residues. CDR3 bases: TGTGCCAGCAGCTTTCTCTCCACCCCCTACGAGCAGTACTTC. The encoded protein is CASSFLSTPYEQYF.

The J gene is TRBJ2-5, the V gene TRBV7-3; D not resolved. There are 14 residues in the CDR3. Germline V CDR1 and CDR2: SGHTA, FQGTGA. V was cut by 0 bases and J by 4 bases, with 9 bases left in between. This CDR3 is CASSLTTLGETQYF. DNA of the CDR3: TGTGCCAGCAGCTTAACAACCCTCGGAGAGACCCAGTACTTC. The complete variable domain, with remaining parts taken from reference TRBV7-3 and TRBJ2-5, reads GAGVSQTPSNKVTEKGKYVELRCDPISGHTALYWYRQSLGQGPEFLIYFQGTGAADDSGLPNDRFFAVRPEGSVSTLKIQRTERGDSAVYLCASSLTTLGETQYFGPGTRLLVL.

The chain carries TRBV7-3 and TRBJ2-3, with TRBD2 identical over 7 bases. The CDR3 is made up of 16 amino acids. CDR1 and CDR2 (germline): SGHTA, FQGTGA. V dropped 4 bases and J dropped 1; count of bases not matched to a gene: 8. The CDR3 bases are TGTGCCAGCAGCTCTCAAGCGGGATTGGGCACAGATACGCAGTATTTT. This encodes CASSSQAGLGTDTQYF.

The rearrangement uses TRBV7-2 and TRBJ2-3, with 7 bases identical to TRBD1. The trim removed 7 bases at V and 3 bases at J, leaving 7 bases unmatched. Looked up from germline, CDR1 is SGHTA and CDR2 is FQGNSA. CDR3 length: 14 amino acids. For the CDR3, the DNA is TGTGCCAGCAAACGGGACAGCCAGACAGATACGCAGTATTTT. This gives the protein CASKRDSQTDTQYF.

The gene calls are TRBV10-3 and TRBJ2-5, with 8 bases identical to TRBD1. The CDR3 covers 14 residues. Trimming cost V 3 bases and J 11 bases; bases outside gene matches: 11. CDR1 ENHRY and CDR2 SYGVKD come from the germline V gene. CDR3 in DNA: TGTGCCATCAGTGAACGCCAGGGGGCGTCGGAGCAGTACTTC. Translating gives CAISERQGASEQYF.

The chain links TRBV6-1 to TRBJ1-1; no definite D call. The germline V gene has CDR1 MNHNS and CDR2 SASEGT. V was trimmed by 4 bases and J by 3 bases, leaving 9 bases between them. This CDR3 has 13 amino acids. The CDR3 DNA reads as TGTGCCAGCAGTGTCTGGAGGGACACTGAAGCTTTCTTT. This encodes CASSVWRDTEAFF.

This chain uses TRBV25-1 with TRBJ1-5; D not certain. The CDR3 is 15 residues long. V was clipped by 3 bases and J by 3 bases, with 12 bases between them. Germline CDR1 is MGHDK and CDR2 is SYGVNS. The CDR3 sequence: CASSDSTTPNQPQHF. The CDR3 DNA reads TGTGCCAGCAGTGACTCAACAACACCCAATCAGCCCCAGCATTTT.

This clone was seen once. The chain couples TRBV7-2 to TRBJ2-1; 15 bases map to TRBD2. This CDR3 contains 17 residues. V dropped 6 bases and J dropped 0; count of bases not matched to a gene: 3. Germline V gives CDR1 SGHTA, CDR2 FQGNSA. In DNA form, the CDR3 reads TGTGCCAGCAGAGGACTAGCGGGAGGGAGCTCCTACAATGAGCAGTTCTTC. Amino acids: CASRGLAGGSSYNEQFF.

This chain joins TRBV7-6 and TRBJ2-7; maybe TRBD1 (5 bases). The CDR3 sequence is 15 residues long. V shed 5 bases and J shed 3 bases, with 17 bases lying between them. Germline V gene data show CDR1 as SGHVS and CDR2 as FNYEAQ. The CDR3 here is CASSPLMGRIYEQYF. CDR3 in DNA: TGTGCCAGCAGCCCACTAATGGGGCGCATCTACGAGCAGTACTTC.

J is TRBJ2-5 and V is TRBV25-1; D remains unclear. The V gene lost 3 bases and the J gene lost 11 bases, with 10 bases spanning the gap. The CDR3 loop spans 11 amino acids. Germline V gene data show CDR1 as MGHDK and CDR2 as SYGVNS. This CDR3 is CASSDGPRQYF. The CDR3 nucleotides are TGTGCCAGCAGTGACGGCCCCCGGCAGTACTTC.

This clone was seen a single time. The rearrangement links TRBV9 to TRBJ2-3; TRBD2 is a possible D gene (6 bases). The V gene's germline CDR1 is SGDLS and CDR2 YYNGEE. V was trimmed by 0 bases and J by 6 bases, leaving 14 bases between them. This CDR3 region has 15 residues. The CDR3: CASSVVNSGGDTQYF. CDR3 nucleotides: TGTGCCAGCAGCGTAGTAAATAGCGGCGGCGATACGCAGTATTTT. Drawing the rest from reference TRBV9 and TRBJ2-3, the complete variable domain is DSGVTQTPKHLITATGQRVTLRCSPRSGDLSVYWYQQSLDQGLQFLIQYYNGEERAKGNILERFSAQQFPDLHSELNLSSLELGDSALYFCASSVVNSGGDTQYFGPGTRLTVL.

This clone turned up a few times. The genes are TRBV6-6 and TRBJ1-5, with 7 bases identical to TRBD1. V shed 6 bases, J shed 3 bases, and the junction held 5 bases outside the gene matches. The CDR3 has 14 amino acids. The germline V gene encodes CDR1 MNHNY and CDR2 SVGAGI (reference sequence). The CDR3 sequence is CASRVTGVNQPQHF. DNA for the CDR3: TGTGCCAGCAGAGTCACAGGGGTCAATCAGCCCCAGCATTTT.

On this clone itself: A read error may be the cause here, since a much bigger clone is one base away. V gene TRBV7-6 combines with J gene TRBJ2-2; D is undetermined. The CDR3 is made up of 13 amino acids. The V and J ends lost 6 bases and 0 bases respectively, with 5 bases between them. Germline V CDR1 and CDR2: SGHVS, FNYEAQ. CDR3 sequence reads: CASSATNTGELFF. CDR3 nucleotide sequence: TGTGCCAGCAGTGCCACGAACACCGGGGAGCTGTTTTTT.

The chain has TRBV5-4 and TRBJ2-1; 7 bases are shared with TRBD2. The CDR3 length is 15 residues. V trimming: 0 bases; J trimming: 3 bases; junction bases outside the gene matches: 3. In germline, CDR1 is SGHNT, CDR2 YYREEE (reference sequence). CDR3 in DNA: TGTGCCAGCAGCTTGGAAGCGGGATTCTACAATGAGCAGTTCTTC. Encoded protein: CASSLEAGFYNEQFF.

The chain carries TRBV12-1 and TRBJ1-5. TRBV12-1 is listed as a pseudogene. The CDR3 spans 15 residues. CDR3 region: CASSSDPDSNQPQHF. The CDR3 coding sequence is TGTGCCAGCAGCTCCGACCCGGATAGCAATCAGCCCCAGCATTTT.

This clone has only one observation. The chain joins TRBV19 to TRBJ2-7; maybe TRBD2 (7 bases). V was trimmed by 0 bases and J by 1 base, leaving 16 bases between them. CDR3 length: 17 residues. Germline assignment: CDR1 LNHDA and CDR2 SQIVND (reference sequence). For the CDR3, the DNA is TGTGCCAGTAGTATAGAGGGGACGGGGGGCGCTTCCTACGAGCAGTACTTC. Its translation: CASSIEGTGGASYEQYF.

The rearrangement uses TRBV4-3 and TRBJ2-7; 7 bases agree with TRBD2. The trim removed 4 bases at V and 2 bases at J, leaving 8 bases unmatched. The CDR3 loop spans 15 amino acids. Germline V lookup: CDR1 LGHNA, CDR2 YSLEER. CDR3 sequence: CASSRLAENPYEQYF. As DNA, the CDR3 is TGCGCCAGCAGCCGACTAGCAGAGAACCCCTACGAGCAGTACTTC.

This clone occurred a few times. V and J are TRBV6-6 and TRBJ1-5; D remains unclear. Germline CDR1 MNHNY, CDR2 SVGAGI (reference sequence). Trimming took 2 bases from V and 5 from J, leaving 7 bases between them. This CDR3 is 13 amino acids long. The DNA for the CDR3 is TGTGCCAGCAGTTACAGGTGGGATCAGCCCCAGCATTTT. The encoded protein is CASSYRWDQPQHF.